This TCR beta chain originates from a study of regulatory T cells in long-lasting Graves disease. Whole-study results and caveats: Possibly, accuracy suffered from the small sample size. There was favoring of TRBV28, TRBJ1-2 and TRBJ2-5 in persistent disease. Newly diagnosed Graves' patients had higher TCR diversity than persistent ones.

Of note for this clonotype: The antigen is unknown.

V gave up 1 base and J gave up 4 bases; unmatched junction bases: 4. CDR3 size: 16 residues. Germline V CDR1 and CDR2: SGHTA, FQGNSA. Generation of the TCR library employed RNA extracted from PBMCs. TCRdb used MiXCR to reprocess the reads, holding one entry per CDR3 protein. Seen here are more than 650 distinct CDR3 sequences, more than 75% observed once, and the top ten hold about 10%. This specimen consisted of peripheral blood mononuclear cells (PBMCs), obtained with antithyroid drug treatment, in newly diagnosed or persistent Graves disease (not recorded which). The chain couples TRBV7-2 to TRBJ2-2; 9 bases fit TRBD1. The TCR originated in a woman aged 25 to 39 with Graves disease. The chain's CDR3 is CASSLGTGAVTGELFF. The CDR3 DNA is TGTGCCAGCAGCTTAGGGACAGGGGCGGTCACCGGGGAGCTGTTTTTT.